One and the same sample provided the 23 T cell receptor beta chains below, sequenced in a study of a mutant IDH1 vaccine in newly diagnosed glioma. Sequenced by immunoSEQ multiplex PCR; TCRdb stores in-frame clones only, minus some. The sample yields 110,000 or so clones, 85% to 90% seen once. These TCRs are of unknown antigen specificity. Time point specified: week 11, during vaccination. Topical imiquimod was applied with each vaccine dose, which held 300 ug of mutant IDH1 20-mer peptide. This specimen was PBMCs, taken from a glioma patient whose treatment included an IDH1 peptide vaccine. All receptors come from a woman in her forties or fifties with glioma.

The chain combines TRBV4-1 with TRBJ2-7; 7 bases match TRBD1. The germline V gene encodes CDR1 MGHRA and CDR2 YSYEKL. CDR3 size: 14 residues. V shed 4 bases, J shed 0 bases, and the junction held 3 bases outside the gene matches. CDR3 in DNA: TGCGCCAGCAGCCCGACAGGGAGCTCCTACGAGCAGTACTTC. This encodes CASSPTGSSYEQYF.

The J gene is TRBJ1-1, the V gene TRBV30; no clear D gene. This CDR3 is built from 13 residues. V was clipped by 0 bases and J by 2 bases, with 7 bases between them. From germline, CDR1 is GTSNPN and CDR2 SVGIG (reference sequence). CDR3 coding DNA: TGTGCCTGGAGTGTACACGGAAACACTGAAGCTTTCTTT. Residues: CAWSVHGNTEAFF. Full variable domain (remainder filled in from reference TRBV30 and TRBJ1-1): SQTIHQWPATLVQPVGSPLSLECTVEGTSNPNLYWYRQAAGRGLQLLFYSVGIGQISSEVPQNLSASRPQDRQFILSSKKLLLSDSGFYLCAWSVHGNTEAFFGQGTRLTVV.

The chain carries TRBV25-1 and TRBJ2-5; D is possibly TRBD1 or TRBD2 (5 bases each). There are 16 residues in the CDR3. The V gene's germline CDR1 is MGHDK and CDR2 SYGVNS. With 3 bases removed from V and 10 bases from J, the gap between germline ends came to 24 bases. CDR3 nucleotide sequence: TGTGCCAGCAGTGACGGCCACGGGGCTTTTTCAGGAGTCCAGTACTTC. Protein product: CASSDGHGAFSGVQYF.

A single count supports this clone. The chain has TRBV5-6 and TRBJ2-7, with TRBD2 matching over 11 bases. V shed 3 bases and J 12 bases; nucleotides not matched to a gene: 8. The CDR3 runs to 13 residues. Germline V gives CDR1 SGHDT, CDR2 YYEEEE. CDR3 nucleotide sequence: TGTGCCAGCAGCTGGTTAGCGGGAGGGTCACCGTACTTC. This sequence encodes CASSWLAGGSPYF.

The gene calls are TRBV27 and TRBJ2-1, with 8 bases that match TRBD1. The CDR3 length is 15 residues. Looked up from germline, CDR1 is MNHEY and CDR2 is SMNVEV (reference sequence). The trim removed 1 base at V and 7 bases at J, leaving 6 bases unmatched. CDR3 bases: TGTGCCAGCAGTTTATTTCAGGGGGCGAGAAATGAGCAGTTCTTC. This encodes CASSLFQGARNEQFF.

The chain combines TRBV19 with TRBJ1-5; the match to TRBD1 covers 7 bases. Trimming removed 9 bases from V and 1 base from J; junction bases left unmatched: 6. The CDR3 totals 14 residues. The germline CDR1 and CDR2 sequences are LNHDA and SQIVND (reference sequence). The CDR3: CASTDRPSNQPQHF. CDR3 sequence (DNA): TGTGCCAGCACGGACAGGCCGAGCAATCAGCCCCAGCATTTT.

CDR3 in amino acids: CASSDNEQYF. The CDR3, as DNA: TGTGCCAGCAGTGATAACGAGCAGTACTTC. The rearrangement links TRBV2 to TRBJ2-7, with D hard to call. This CDR3 comprises 10 residues. CDR1 is SNHLY and CDR2 is FYNNEI in the germline V gene. Trimming left V 3 bases short and J 5 bases short, with 2 bases between.

The J gene is TRBJ2-7, the V gene TRBV6-5; tentatively, D is TRBD1 (6 bases). V shed 6 bases and J shed 4 bases, with 13 bases lying between them. Germline V lookup: CDR1 MNHEY, CDR2 SVGAGI. This CDR3 is built from 13 residues. DNA of the CDR3: TGTGCCAGCAGCCCGGACAGTACTTACGAGCAGTACTTC. It yields the protein CASSPDSTYEQYF.

This clone has a single count. V gene TRBV10-3 combines with J gene TRBJ2-5; 13 nucleotides line up with TRBD2. Germline CDR1 reads ENHRY; CDR2 reads SYGVKD. Trimming at V came to 4 bases and at J to 5 bases, leaving 4 bases not matched to a gene. The CDR3 contains 15 residues. CDR3 sequence: CAISAGLAGVETQYF. CDR3 sequence (DNA): TGTGCCATCAGTGCTGGACTAGCGGGAGTGGAGACCCAGTACTTC.

The V call is TRBV4-1, the J call TRBJ2-7; 9 bases fit TRBD2. The CDR3 loop spans 15 amino acids. The germline V gene encodes CDR1 MGHRA and CDR2 YSYEKL. V lost 0 bases and J lost 6; bases outside the gene matches: 6. Here the CDR3 DNA reads TGCGCCAGCAGCCAAGAAGCAGCGGGAGGAGGCGAGCAGTACTTC. Encoded protein: CASSQEAAGGGEQYF.

The chain uses TRBV10-3 and TRBJ2-6, with TRBD1 matching 9 bases. CDR3 length equals 18 residues. The germline gives CDR1 ENHRY, CDR2 SYGVKD. After removal of 2 bases from V and 0 bases from J, the junction contained 5 bases not matched to a gene. CDR3 DNA sequence: TGTGCCATCAGTGAGCGGGACAGGGTCTACTCTGGGGCCAACGTCCTGACTTTC. It codes for CAISERDRVYSGANVLTF.

The rearrangement links TRBV5-1 to TRBJ2-1; 8 nucleotides align to TRBD1. V lost 4 bases to trimming and J lost 4 bases; unmatched junction nucleotides: 7. The germline V gene encodes CDR1 SGHRS and CDR2 YFSETQ. The CDR3 spans 15 residues. CDR3 in DNA: TGCGCCAGCAGCATAGGACAGGGAGCATACAATGAGCAGTTCTTC. Protein: CASSIGQGAYNEQFF.

The rearrangement joins TRBV7-7 to TRBJ2-5, with D tentatively TRBD2 (8 bases). The CDR3 consists of 15 residues. Germline-derived CDR1 and CDR2 are SSHAT and FNYEAQ (reference sequence). CDR3 nucleotide sequence: TGTGCTAGCGTCCGGGGGGGAGGGGGCCTAGAGACCCAGTACTTC. This encodes CASVRGGGGLETQYF.

The V gene is TRBV11-3, the J gene TRBJ1-3; D gene unclear. The CDR3 has 15 residues. Germline V gene data show CDR1 as SGHNT and CDR2 as YENEEA. V lost 3 bases, J lost 0 bases, and 9 bases lay in between. The chain's CDR3 is CASSFGGSSGNTIYF. As DNA, the CDR3 is TGTGCCAGCAGCTTTGGAGGGAGCTCTGGAAACACCATATATTTT.

The chain couples TRBV5-1 to TRBJ2-3, with D maybe TRBD2 (6 bases). V lost 4 bases to trimming and J lost 5 bases, with 29 bases between them. The CDR3 covers 19 residues. Germline V gene sequence: CDR1 SGHRS, CDR2 YFSETQ. This CDR3 reads CASSGPGITGDVPQDTQYF. The CDR3 nucleotides are TGCGCCAGCAGCGGGCCAGGGATAACGGGGGATGTTCCGCAAGATACGCAGTATTTT.

V and J are TRBV5-1 and TRBJ1-2; weak D call: TRBD1 (6 bases). Germline V gene data show CDR1 as SGHRS and CDR2 as YFSETQ. The germline V and J ends were trimmed by 0 bases and 3 bases, with 15 bases remaining between them. This CDR3 has 16 residues. CDR3 DNA: TGCGCCAGCAGCTTGGTGGGGGCACGGACCCACTATGGCTACACCTTC. Translated, it gives CASSLVGARTHYGYTF.

The CDR3: CASSLVIDTEAFF. CDR3 coding DNA: TGTGCCAGCAGCTTGGTTATCGACACTGAAGCTTTCTTT. The V gene is TRBV5-5, the J gene TRBJ1-1; D is uncertain. The CDR3 totals 13 residues. Trimming stripped 0 bases from V and 3 bases from J, with 6 bases between. Per germline, CDR1 SGHKS and CDR2 YYEKEE (reference sequence).

The chain couples TRBV14 to TRBJ2-7; D is uncertain. This CDR3 is 13 amino acids long. Germline-derived CDR1 and CDR2 are SGHDN and FVKESK. V was pared by 1 base and J by 6 bases, with 10 bases between. The CDR3 loop reads CASSQVGWIEQYF. The DNA for the CDR3 is TGTGCCAGCAGCCAAGTTGGGTGGATCGAGCAGTACTTC.

This clone has only one observation. This chain joins TRBV19 and TRBJ1-5; 8 bases are a match to TRBD1. Germline trimming cut 1 base from V and 6 bases from J; bases unmatched to any gene: 8. CDR1 and CDR2 (germline): LNHDA, SQIVND (reference sequence). The CDR3 contains 16 residues. This CDR3 reads CASSIADSGGSQPQHF. In DNA, the CDR3 is TGTGCCAGTAGTATAGCTGACTCAGGGGGCAGTCAGCCCCAGCATTTT.

The chain is built from TRBV11-2 and TRBJ2-7; D is undetermined. V lost 5 bases to trimming and J lost 1 base, with 6 bases between them. CDR1 is SGHAT, CDR2 FQNNGV, per germline. The CDR3 length is 12 residues. CDR3 in DNA: TGTGCCAGCAGCCGCCCGTCCTACGAGCAGTACTTC. It translates to CASSRPSYEQYF.

This clone was counted between two and nine times. The gene calls are TRBV30 and TRBJ1-2; the match to TRBD1 covers 7 bases. The V gene's germline CDR1 is GTSNPN and CDR2 SVGIG (reference sequence). This CDR3 region has 13 residues. The V and J ends lost 1 base and 6 bases, in that order; junction bases with no gene match: 5. The CDR3, as DNA: TGTGCCTGGAGTGCATTGACAGGGAATGGCTACACCTTC. It encodes CAWSALTGNGYTF.

Comment on this clone: The junction does not match germline at one end; this may be a read error. The chain carries TRBV4-1 and TRBJ2-2; D may correspond to TRBD1 or TRBD2 (5 bases each). In germline, CDR1 is MGHRA, CDR2 YSYEKL. The CDR3 has 14 residues. DNA for the CDR3: TGCGCCGGCAGTCCGGGACCCCTTCCGGGGAAGCTGTTTTTT. It translates to CAGSPGPLPGKLFF.

V and J are TRBV19 and TRBJ2-7; D may match TRBD1 or TRBD2 (5 bases each). This CDR3 comprises 14 residues. From germline, CDR1 is LNHDA and CDR2 SQIVND (reference sequence). V lost 7 bases, J lost 5 bases, and 18 bases lay in between. The CDR3 loop reads CASNPAGRVNEQYF. The CDR3 DNA reads as TGTGCCAGTAACCCTGCGGGCAGGGTCAACGAGCAGTACTTC.